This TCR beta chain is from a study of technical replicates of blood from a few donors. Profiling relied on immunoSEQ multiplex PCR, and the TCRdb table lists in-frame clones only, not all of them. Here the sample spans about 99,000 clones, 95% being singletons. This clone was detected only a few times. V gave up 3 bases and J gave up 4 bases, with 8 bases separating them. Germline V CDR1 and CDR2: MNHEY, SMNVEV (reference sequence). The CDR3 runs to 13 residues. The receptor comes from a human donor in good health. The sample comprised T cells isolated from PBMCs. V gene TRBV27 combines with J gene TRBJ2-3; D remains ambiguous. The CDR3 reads CASSFGQADTQYF. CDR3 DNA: TGTGCCAGCAGTTTTGGGCAGGCAGATACGCAGTATTTT.